A selection of T cell receptor beta chains follows, all from one sample in a study of early T cells in non-severe SARS-CoV-2 infection. TCRdb ran MiXCR on the 5' RACE reads and lists one entry per CDR3 protein. The table records 55,000 to 85,000 distinct CDR3 sequences, approximately 12% of them present only once. Source material: whole blood. The receptors were sampled from an adult who was a healthcare worker with PCR-confirmed SARS-CoV-2 infection or an uninfected control (not recorded which). The CDR3 runs from the conserved cysteine through the conserved F or W. D genes are given only for firm matches. Clone size is stated in some rows and not others, as once, few, many or a class when expanded.

TRBJ1-1	TRBD1	TRBV14	NA	TGTGCCAGCAGCCAATGGACAGGGACGAACACTGAAGCTTTCTTT	CASSQWTGTNTEAFF
TRBJ2-3	TRBD2	TRBV12-3/TRBV12-4	many	TGTGCCAGCAGTCCGGGACTAGCGGGCCGCACAGATACGCAGTATTTT	CASSPGLAGRTDTQYF
TRBJ2-5	TRBD2	TRBV7-3	few	TGTGCCAGCAGCTTAATCCCGGGAGGGCCGCAAGAGACCCAGTACTTC	CASSLIPGGPQETQYF
TRBJ2-3	NA	TRBV7-9	many	TGTGCCAGCAGCTTAGGCGGGGCCTCAGGAGATACGCAGTATTTT	CASSLGGASGDTQYF
TRBJ2-7	NA	TRBV12-3/TRBV12-4	NA	TGTGCCAGCAGTACGGCCACCAGGAGGGCCAGGTTCTACGAGCAGTACTTC	CASSTATRRARFYEQYF
TRBJ2-3	TRBD2	TRBV11-2	many	TGTGCCAGCAGGGCCCGAACTAGCGGGAAAGGCACAGATACGCAGTATTTT	CASRARTSGKGTDTQYF
TRBJ2-1	TRBD2	TRBV7-8	NA	TGTGCCAGCAGCGGCCTACTAGCGGGAGGGGGGAATGAGCAGTTCTTC	CASSGLLAGGGNEQFF
TRBJ1-2	TRBD1	TRBV5-6	NA	TGTGCCAGCAGCTTGAAGGGACAGGGCTCCCTGGTTGGTGGCTACACCTTC	CASSLKGQGSLVGGYTF
TRBJ2-5	TRBD2	TRBV7-8	few	TGTGCCAGCAGCTCGCGCGGGAGCGGGGTTCAAGAGACCCAGTACTTC	CASSSRGSGVQETQYF
TRBJ2-7	TRBD2	TRBV30	few	TGTGCCTGGAGCGGGACTAGCGGGGTTTCCTACGAGCAGTACTTC	CAWSGTSGVSYEQYF
TRBJ2-3	NA	TRBV14	few	TGTGCCAGCAGCCAAGATTATCTAACCACCGCTACGCAGTATTTT	CASSQDYLTTATQYF
TRBJ2-1	TRBD2	TRBV20-1	few	TGCAGTGCTAGATCCAGCGGGAGGGCCGTCTACAATGAGCAGTTCTTC	CSARSSGRAVYNEQFF
TRBJ2-3	TRBD2	TRBV7-9	NA	TGTGCCAGCAGCGCTCGACTAGCAAGCACAGATACGCAGTATTTT	CASSARLASTDTQYF
TRBJ1-5	NA	TRBV28	many	TGTGCCAGCAGTGAAGGGGGGCTAGGGCGGGCTCAGCCCCAGCATTTT	CASSEGGLGRAQPQHF
TRBJ2-2	TRBD2	TRBV19	few	TGTGCCAGTAGTTTTGTACGGGATAGCGGGAGGGGGAACACCGGGGAGCTGTTTTTT	CASSFVRDSGRGNTGELFF
TRBJ2-3	NA	TRBV6-2/TRBV6-3	many	TGTGCCAGCACCCACCCGGCGGATACGCAGTATTTT	CASTHPADTQYF
TRBJ2-1	NA	TRBV28	NA	TGTGCCAGCAGTTTTGGAAGCGGACACAATGAGCAGTTCTTC	CASSFGSGHNEQFF
TRBJ2-7	NA	TRBV3-1	many	TGTGCCAGCAGCCGCCAAGCGGGACAGACCTACGAGCAGTACTTC	CASSRQAGQTYEQYF
TRBJ1-6	NA	TRBV9	few	TGTGCCAGCAGCGTAGGGGGAGCCCAGGGGAATTCACCCCTCCACTTT	CASSVGGAQGNSPLHF
TRBJ2-7	NA	TRBV7-6	NA	TGTGCCAGCAGCTTAGCTCAGGGGCCCTACGAGCAGTACTTC	CASSLAQGPYEQYF
TRBJ2-2	NA	TRBV9	NA	TGTGCCAGCAGCGTAGAAGGGATGAACACCGGGGAGCTGTTTTTT	CASSVEGMNTGELFF
TRBJ2-7	NA	TRBV9	few	TGTGCCAGCAGCGTAGCGACGGCTTCCTACGAGCAGTACTTC	CASSVATASYEQYF
TRBJ1-2	NA	TRBV12-3/TRBV12-4	few	TGTGCCAGCAGTTTAGTTCTCCCACTGGGCTACACCTTC	CASSLVLPLGYTF
TRBJ1-1	NA	TRBV18	few	TGTGCCAGCTCACCCGCTCTGAACACTGAAGCTTTCTTT	CASSPALNTEAFF
TRBJ2-1	NA	TRBV18	many	TGTGCCAGCTCACCGACGGTTTTGTATGCGGGGAATGAGCAGTTCTTC	CASSPTVLYAGNEQFF
TRBJ1-5	NA	TRBV19	NA	TGTGCCAGCGCCACCGGGGGGGCCGGGATAAGCAATCAGCCCCAGCATTTT	CASATGGAGISNQPQHF
TRBJ2-1	NA	TRBV11-1	NA	TGTGCCAGCAGCTCAAGGGGCAGGGAGTACAATGAGCAGTTCTTC	CASSSRGREYNEQFF
TRBJ2-7	TRBD1	TRBV12-3/TRBV12-4	many	TGTGCCAGCAGTTATAGGACAGGGCGACCGGGTTTGCAGTACTTC	CASSYRTGRPGLQYF
TRBJ2-7	NA	TRBV10-1	NA	TGCGCCAGCGGGCCCGGACGGAGCTCCTACGAGCAGTACTTC	CASGPGRSSYEQYF
TRBJ2-5	NA	TRBV5-1	many	TGCGCCAGTTGCTTACAGGGTCGGGAGACCCAGTACTTC	CASCLQGRETQYF
TRBJ2-1	NA	TRBV11-3	many	TGTGCCAGCAGCTTGCTAGCAGGTAGCGATGAGCAGTTCTTC	CASSLLAGSDEQFF
TRBJ2-1	TRBD1	TRBV4-1	few	TGCGCCAGCAGCCAAGGCCCCGGGACAGGGATAGGCAATGAGCAGTTCTTC	CASSQGPGTGIGNEQFF
TRBJ2-3	TRBD2	TRBV29-1	many	TGCAGCGTTGTGGGGCTAGCGGGAGACACGCAGTATTTT	CSVVGLAGDTQYF
TRBJ2-1	TRBD2	TRBV9	NA	TGTGCCAGCACCGGGTTAGCGGGCGGCAATGAGCAGTTCTTC	CASTGLAGGNEQFF
TRBJ2-1	NA	TRBV5-1	many	TGCGCCAGCAGCTTGGCCTTTCGCCTTATAAGGGACAATGAGCAGTTCTTC	CASSLAFRLIRDNEQFF
TRBJ2-3	TRBD1	TRBV6-6	many	TGTGCCAGCAGCCGGACAGGGGGCACAGATACGCAGTATTTT	CASSRTGGTDTQYF
TRBJ1-2	TRBD1	TRBV3-1	NA	TGTGCCAGCAGCCCGCACGGAACCCAGGGGGATAACTATGGCTACACCTTC	CASSPHGTQGDNYGYTF
TRBJ2-5	NA	TRBV11-2	few	TGTGCCAGCAGCTTATACAGTGAGACCCAGTACTTC	CASSLYSETQYF
TRBJ2-2	TRBD1	TRBV6-2/TRBV6-3	NA	TGTGCCAGCACTCCTCCCGGACAGGGGAACACCGGGGAGCTGTTTTTT	CASTPPGQGNTGELFF
TRBJ1-1	TRBD1	TRBV12-3/TRBV12-4	few	TGTGCCAGCAGTCAGGACAGGGGGAACACTGAAGCTTTCTTT	CASSQDRGNTEAFF
TRBJ1-4	NA	TRBV5-1	few	TGCGCCAGCAGCCCTACAGGGAATTCTAATGAAAAACTGTTTTTT	CASSPTGNSNEKLFF
TRBJ1-2	NA	TRBV19	few	TGTGCCAGTAGGAGTTCGGGGGAGTACTATGGCTACACCTTC	CASRSSGEYYGYTF
TRBJ2-5	NA	TRBV20-1	NA	TGCAGTGCTCCGGACTTGTACCAAGAGACCCAGTACTTC	CSAPDLYQETQYF
TRBJ2-6	TRBD2	TRBV18	few	TGTGCCAGCTCACCACGGGAGGGCTCTGGGGCCAACGTCCTGACTTTC	CASSPREGSGANVLTF
TRBJ2-2	NA	TRBV7-3	few	TGTGCCAGCAGCGAGGCCGGCTTCACCGGGGAGCTGTTTTTT	CASSEAGFTGELFF
TRBJ2-1	TRBD2	TRBV6-2/TRBV6-3	many	TGTGCCAGCAGTTACCTCTTTCGGACTAGCGGGAGGAAAAATGAGCAGTTCTTC	CASSYLFRTSGRKNEQFF